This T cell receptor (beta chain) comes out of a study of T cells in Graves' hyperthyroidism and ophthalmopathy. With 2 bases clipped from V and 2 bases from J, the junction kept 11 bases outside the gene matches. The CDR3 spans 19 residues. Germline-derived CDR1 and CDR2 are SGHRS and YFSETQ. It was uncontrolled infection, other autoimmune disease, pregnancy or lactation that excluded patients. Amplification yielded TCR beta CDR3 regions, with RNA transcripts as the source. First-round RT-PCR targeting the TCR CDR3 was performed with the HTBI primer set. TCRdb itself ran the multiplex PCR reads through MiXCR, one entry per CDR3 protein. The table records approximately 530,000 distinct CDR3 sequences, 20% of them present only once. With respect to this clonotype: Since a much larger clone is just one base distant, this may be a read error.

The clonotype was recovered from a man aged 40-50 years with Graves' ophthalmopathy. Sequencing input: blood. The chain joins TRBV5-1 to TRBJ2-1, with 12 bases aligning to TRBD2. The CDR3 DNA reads TGCGCCAGCAGCTTAACGACTAGCGGGGGCCGAAGCCCCTACAATGAGCAGTTCTTC. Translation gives CASSLTTSGGRSPYNEQFF.